Presented here are 17 T cell receptor beta chains from one specimen sequenced in a study of T cell responses to AZD1222 COVID-19 vaccine. Here immunoSEQ multiplex PCR was the method, and the copy in TCRdb shows in-frame clones only, minus some. The sample includes about 85,000 clones, 86% of them seen just once. Sequencing was performed on peripheral blood, taken on day 0 of AZD1222 vaccination. These receptor sequences come from an adult in good health.

The chain recombines TRBV6-5 with TRBJ2-7, with TRBD1 as a possible D gene (6 bases). Trimming cost V 5 bases and J 3 bases, with 8 bases left between them. Germline V gives CDR1 MNHEY, CDR2 SVGAGI. CDR3 length equals 12 residues. CDR3 protein: CASSRTDYEQYF. The CDR3 coding sequence is TGTGCCAGCAGTCGGACAGACTACGAGCAGTACTTC.

This chain connects TRBV10-3 to TRBJ2-2; TRBD2 matches 16 bases. CDR1 is ENHRY, CDR2 SYGVKD, per germline. The V segment lost 8 bases and the J segment 3 bases; nucleotides outside the gene matches: 3. CDR3 length: 16 residues. The CDR3 DNA reads TGTGCCATCTATGGGACTAGCGGGAGGGACACCGGGGAGCTGTTTTTT. As protein: CAIYGTSGRDTGELFF.

J is TRBJ2-2 and V is TRBV5-1; D ambiguous. The CDR3 runs to 15 residues. The germline CDR1 and CDR2 sequences are SGHRS and YFSETQ. The V end was cut by 4 bases, the J end by 3 bases, with 13 bases between. The CDR3 loop is CASSPTESDTGELFF. DNA of the CDR3: TGCGCCAGCAGCCCCACGGAATCGGACACCGGGGAGCTGTTTTTT.

The J gene is TRBJ2-7, the V gene TRBV7-2; perhaps TRBD2 as D (7 bases). There are 14 residues in the CDR3. V lost 5 bases and J 2 bases, leaving 13 bases between the germline ends. Germline assignment: CDR1 SGHTA and CDR2 FQGNSA. CDR3 in amino acids: CASSLNGGPYEQYF. DNA of the CDR3: TGTGCCAGCAGCCTAAACGGGGGGCCCTACGAGCAGTACTTC.

Notes on this clone: The germline gene is not matched at one end of the junction; a read error may be the cause. This chain connects TRBV7-7 to TRBJ1-1, with D unresolved. This CDR3 contains 13 residues. In germline, CDR1 is SSHAT, CDR2 FNYEAQ (reference sequence). DNA of the CDR3: TGTGCTAGCAGCTTAGGAGAGGGAACTGAAGCTTTCTTT. Translating gives CASSLGEGTEAFF.

The rearrangement joins TRBV20-1 to TRBJ2-1; the D is unclear. The CDR3 spans 11 residues. The germline V gene encodes CDR1 DFQATT and CDR2 SNEGSKA (reference sequence). Trimming removed 3 bases from V and 2 bases from J, with 2 bases in between. CDR3 residues: CSARAYNEQFF. Written as DNA, the CDR3 is TGCAGTGCTAGGGCCTACAATGAGCAGTTCTTC.

V usage is TRBV6-1 and J usage is TRBJ1-2; D is uncertain. This CDR3 contains 15 residues. Germline loops: CDR1 MNHNS, CDR2 SASEGT. The V end was cut by 2 bases, the J end by 2 bases, with 12 bases between. The CDR3: CASSEQGGWNYGYTF. CDR3 coding DNA: TGTGCCAGCAGTGAACAAGGTGGCTGGAACTATGGCTACACCTTC.

The chain carries TRBV29-1 and TRBJ2-3; 8 bases are shared with TRBD2. The CDR3 covers 14 residues. Trimming at V came to 4 bases and at J to 2 bases, leaving 5 bases not matched to a gene. The germline V gene encodes CDR1 SQVTM and CDR2 ANQGSEA. This CDR3 reads CSVAAGGDTDTQYF. For the CDR3, the DNA is TGCAGCGTTGCGGCGGGGGGCGACACAGATACGCAGTATTTT.

In this sample, this clone turned up a few times. Other nucleotide sequences from this sample produce the same CDR3. The chain links TRBV18 to TRBJ1-1; D is ambiguous. The CDR3 contains 13 residues. Germline V gene lookup returns CDR1 KGHSH and CDR2 LQKENI. Trimming stripped 2 bases from V and 1 base from J, with 5 bases between. The CDR3 is CASSPRQNTEAFF. CDR3 in DNA: TGTGCCAGCTCACCAAGACAGAACACTGAAGCTTTCTTT. Supplemented by reference TRBV18 and TRBJ1-1, the full variable domain reads NAGVMQNPRHLVRRRGQEARLRCSPMKGHSHVYWYRQLPEEGLKFMVYLQKENIIDESGMPKERFSAEFPKEGPSILRIQQVVRGDSAAYFCASSPRQNTEAFFGQGTRLTVV.

The chain recombines TRBV9 with TRBJ1-3; 7 nucleotides line up with TRBD1. J lost 3 bases, V lost 3 bases, and 6 bases had no gene match. The germline V gene encodes CDR1 SGDLS and CDR2 YYNGEE. This CDR3 comprises 15 residues. CDR3 protein: CASSGGQNLGNTIYF. The CDR3 nucleotides read TGTGCCAGCAGCGGGGGACAGAACCTTGGAAACACCATATATTTT.

This clone was seen repeatedly, ten times or more. The chain couples TRBV9 to TRBJ1-4, with D tentatively TRBD1 (5 bases). This CDR3 comprises 16 residues. Trimming stripped 2 bases from V and 4 bases from J, with 15 bases between. Germline loops: CDR1 SGDLS, CDR2 YYNGEE. CDR3 nucleotides: TGTGCCAGCAGCGTTACAGGCCGCGGGAGTAATGAAAAACTGTTTTTT. Amino acid sequence: CASSVTGRGSNEKLFF. Filled out from reference TRBV9 and TRBJ1-4, the complete variable domain reads DSGVTQTPKHLITATGQRVTLRCSPRSGDLSVYWYQQSLDQGLQFLIQYYNGEERAKGNILERFSAQQFPDLHSELNLSSLELGDSALYFCASSVTGRGSNEKLFFGSGTQLSVL.

Here the CDR3 reads CASSLDPVYGYTF. CDR3 bases: TGTGCCAGCAGCTTAGATCCCGTCTATGGCTACACCTTC. The rearrangement joins TRBV11-2 to TRBJ1-2; D gene ambiguous. V was clipped by 0 bases and J by 4 bases, with 6 bases between them. The CDR3 is 13 residues long. In germline, CDR1 is SGHAT, CDR2 FQNNGV.

The J gene is TRBJ1-1, the V gene TRBV7-9; a possible D gene is TRBD1 (6 bases). The CDR3 has 14 residues. The V end was cut by 5 bases, the J end by 1 base, with 11 bases between. The V gene's germline CDR1 is SEHNR and CDR2 FQNEAQ (reference sequence). The CDR3 nucleotides read TGTGCCAGCAGCCCACAGGGTGGGAACACTGAAGCTTTCTTT. Translated: CASSPQGGNTEAFF.

The V gene is TRBV5-5, the J gene TRBJ1-1; D is unresolved. Trimming cost V 4 bases and J 1 base, with 11 bases left between them. Germline CDR1 and CDR2: SGHKS and YYEKEE (reference sequence). The CDR3 length is 14 residues. The CDR3 protein is CASSTELANTEAFF. CDR3 bases: TGTGCCAGCAGCACGGAACTCGCGAACACTGAAGCTTTCTTT. The variable domain in full, completed from reference TRBV5-5 and TRBJ1-1, reads DAGVTQSPTHLIKTRGQQVTLRCSPISGHKSVSWYQQVLGQGPQFIFQYYEKEERGRGNFPDRFSARQFPNYSSELNVNALLLGDSALYLCASSTELANTEAFFGQGTRLTVV.

This clone was recorded once. The chain employs TRBV30 and TRBJ2-7; D is perhaps TRBD2 (6 bases). V shed 0 bases and J shed 0 bases, with 6 bases lying between them. This CDR3 region has 13 residues. Germline V gene data show CDR1 as GTSNPN and CDR2 as SVGIG (reference sequence). CDR3 nucleotides: TGTGCCTGGAGTGTGGGGGGCTCCTACGAGCAGTACTTC. It specifies CAWSVGGSYEQYF.

The gene calls are TRBV11-3 and TRBJ1-1; the D is unclear. V gave up 1 base and J gave up 5 bases, with 5 bases separating them. The CDR3 is 12 amino acids. Germline V gives CDR1 SGHNT, CDR2 YENEEA. CDR3: CASSLGDTEAFF. The CDR3 coding sequence is TGTGCCAGCAGCTTAGGTGATACTGAAGCTTTCTTT.

This clone has more than one count but fewer than ten. The chain couples TRBV10-2 to TRBJ1-6; no reliable D call. Between the trimmed V and J ends, which lost 2 bases and 11 bases, there was a span of 7 bases. The CDR3 runs to 12 residues. Germline V lookup: CDR1 WSHSY, CDR2 SAAADI. For the CDR3, the DNA is TGCGCCAGCAGTGAGACATTACCACCCCTCCACTTT. Translation gives CASSETLPPLHF.